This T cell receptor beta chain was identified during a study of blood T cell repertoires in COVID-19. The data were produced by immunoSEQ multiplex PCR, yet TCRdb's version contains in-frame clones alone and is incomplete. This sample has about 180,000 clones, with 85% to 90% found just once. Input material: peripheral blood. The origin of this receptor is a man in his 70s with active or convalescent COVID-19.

Here the CDR3 DNA reads TGTGCCAGTAGTATAGACTCACTTAAGCAGTTCTTC. It translates to CASSIDSLKQFF. This chain connects TRBV19 to TRBJ2-1; D gene uncertain. Trimming removed 0 bases from V and 11 bases from J, with 8 bases in between. The CDR3 is 12 amino acids. Germline V gives CDR1 LNHDA, CDR2 SQIVND (reference sequence).